These T cell receptor beta chains were read from a single sample in a study of T cells after yellow fever vaccination. TCRdb redid the calling of the 5' RACE reads with MiXCR, one entry per CDR3 protein. Of roughly 310,000 distinct CDR3 sequences listed, 8.7% are singletons. The material sequenced was PBMCs, taken on the day of the first yellow fever vaccination. These receptor sequences come from a young man who received the YFV17D yellow fever vaccine. CDR3s include the opening cysteine and the closing phenylalanine or tryptophan. D genes are given only for firm matches. Some rows have no size entry. The others give once, few or many, or a class for an expanded clone.

J gene | CDR3 length | V gene | clone size | D gene | CDR3 protein | CDR3 DNA
TRBJ2-1 | 14 | TRBV6-2/TRBV6-3 | few | NA | CASMGGGAYNEQFF | TGTGCCAGCATGGGAGGGGGGGCCTACAATGAGCAGTTCTTC
TRBJ2-3 | 15 | TRBV2 | few | NA | CASSELISPTDTQYF | TGTGCCAGCAGTGAGCTTATTAGTCCGACAGATACGCAGTATTTT
TRBJ2-2 | 16 | TRBV13 | many | TRBD1 | CASSDYRGPAPGELFF | TGTGCCAGCAGCGATTACAGGGGGCCCGCCCCCGGGGAGCTGTTTTTT
TRBJ1-1 | 11 | TRBV6-6 | few | NA | CASSTRDRWGF | TGTGCCAGCAGTACCCGGGACCGCTGGGGCTTT
TRBJ2-7 | 14 | TRBV7-2 | few | TRBD2 | CASSPGGAPYEQYF | TGTGCCAGCAGCCCCGGGGGGGCCCCCTACGAGCAGTACTTC
TRBJ2-5 | 14 | TRBV20-1 | NA | NA | CSARDSQPKETQYF | TGCAGTGCTAGGGACTCACAACCAAAAGAGACCCAGTACTTC
TRBJ1-5 | 15 | TRBV7-9 | few | TRBD1 | CASSLAGQGNQPQHF | TGTGCCAGCAGCTTAGCTGGACAGGGTAATCAGCCCCAGCATTTT
TRBJ1-2 | 16 | TRBV4-3 | few | TRBD1 | CASSQAPGQGIHGYTF | TGCGCCAGCAGCCAGGCCCCGGGACAGGGGATCCATGGCTACACCTTC
TRBJ1-4 | 15 | TRBV7-2 | NA | NA | CASSLRGGGNEKLFF | TGTGCCAGCAGCTTAAGGGGTGGGGGTAATGAAAAACTGTTTTTT
TRBJ1-1 | 14 | TRBV20-1 | few | NA | CSAQNRAGNTEAFF | TGCAGTGCCCAAAACCGGGCAGGGAACACTGAAGCTTTCTTT
TRBJ1-2 | 16 | TRBV18 | NA | TRBD1 | CASSPVDRGVSYGYTF | TGTGCCAGCTCACCCGTCGACAGGGGGGTTAGCTATGGCTACACCTTC
TRBJ1-1 | 15 | TRBV4-1 | few | NA | CASSQQGLSDTEAFF | TGCGCCAGCAGCCAACAGGGCCTCTCGGACACTGAAGCTTTCTTT
TRBJ2-5 | 14 | TRBV18 | few | TRBD2 | CASSRQGGFETQYF | TGTGCCAGCTCCCGCCAGGGAGGGTTTGAGACCCAGTACTTC
TRBJ1-5 | 16 | TRBV12-3/TRBV12-4 | NA | NA | CASSSGPSGSNQPQHF | TGTGCCAGCAGTTCGGGGCCCTCGGGGAGCAATCAGCCCCAGCATTTT
TRBJ1-1 | 12 | TRBV7-2 | many | NA | CASSLSGTEAFF | TGTGCCAGCAGCTTGTCAGGGACTGAAGCTTTCTTT
TRBJ2-3 | 15 | TRBV6-5 | NA | NA | CASSYESLAADTQYF | TGTGCCAGCAGTTACGAGAGCCTGGCCGCAGATACGCAGTATTTT
TRBJ2-2 | 16 | TRBV20-1 | NA | NA | CSARDLPGRHTGELFF | TGCAGTGCTAGAGATTTGCCAGGGCGTCACACCGGGGAGCTGTTTTTT
TRBJ1-2 | 15 | TRBV7-2 | few | TRBD1 | CASSSSRGQDYGYTF | TGTGCCAGCAGCTCAAGCAGGGGGCAGGACTATGGCTACACCTTC
TRBJ2-7 | 18 | TRBV4-3 | NA | NA | CASSQDVGGGDLSYEQYF | TGCGCCAGCAGCCAAGACGTCGGCGGGGGCGACTTAAGCTACGAGCAGTACTTC
TRBJ1-2 | 14 | TRBV9 | NA | NA | CASSYGAWAYGYTF | TGTGCCAGCAGTTATGGGGCTTGGGCCTATGGCTACACCTTC
TRBJ2-7 | 12 | TRBV30 | few | NA | CAWSVGIYEQYF | TGTGCCTGGAGTGTAGGGATCTACGAGCAGTACTTC
TRBJ2-5 | 13 | TRBV6-1 | few | NA | CASRGGGSETQYF | TGTGCCAGCAGGGGTGGAGGGTCAGAGACCCAGTACTTC
TRBJ2-4 | 15 | TRBV7-9 | NA | TRBD1 | CASSLAKSGTDIQYF | TGTGCCAGCAGCTTAGCCAAGTCCGGGACAGACATTCAGTACTTC
TRBJ1-1 | 13 | TRBV30 | few | NA | CAWSEQVGQEAFF | TGTGCCTGGAGTGAACAGGTCGGCCAGGAAGCTTTCTTT
TRBJ1-4 | 15 | TRBV9 | many | TRBD1 | CASSPPGQSNEKLFF | TGTGCCAGCAGCCCCCCGGGACAGAGTAATGAAAAACTGTTTTTT
TRBJ2-7 | 16 | TRBV4-1 | few | NA | CASSQENRRGIHEQYF | TGCGCCAGCAGCCAAGAAAATCGGCGGGGTATACACGAGCAGTACTTC
TRBJ2-1 | 16 | TRBV5-1 | many | TRBD2 | CASSLAIAGEVYEQFF | TGCGCCAGCAGCTTGGCGATCGCGGGGGAAGTCTATGAGCAGTTCTTC
TRBJ2-7 | 16 | TRBV20-1 | NA | NA | CSASKRSSGTAYEQYF | TGCAGTGCTAGCAAAAGAAGTAGCGGGACAGCCTACGAGCAGTACTTC
TRBJ1-2 | 16 | TRBV4-2 | few | TRBD1 | CASSQGVRTGIYGYTF | TGTGCCAGCAGCCAGGGGGTAAGGACAGGCATCTATGGCTACACCTTC
TRBJ1-5 | 14 | TRBV7-2 | few | TRBD1 | CASSAQGEWEPQHF | TGTGCCAGCAGCGCACAGGGGGAATGGGAGCCCCAGCATTTT
TRBJ2-1 | 14 | TRBV4-2 | many | NA | CASSQETAYNEQFF | TGTGCCAGCAGCCAAGAGACAGCCTACAATGAGCAGTTCTTC
TRBJ2-1 | 17 | TRBV7-8 | few | NA | CASSFENRDRYYNEQFF | TGTGCCAGCAGCTTTGAGAACCGGGACCGATACTACAATGAGCAGTTCTTC
TRBJ2-1 | 16 | TRBV6-1 | few | TRBD1 | CASRLTGTVGDNEQFF | TGTGCCAGCAGGCTTACCGGGACAGTGGGGGACAATGAGCAGTTCTTC
TRBJ2-3 | 15 | TRBV24-1 | NA | NA | CATGSKTGYTDTQYF | TGTGCCACCGGATCTAAGACAGGCTACACAGATACGCAGTATTTT
TRBJ1-5 | 14 | TRBV4-3 | many | NA | CASSQELGNQPQHF | TGCGCCAGCAGCCAAGAGTTGGGCAATCAGCCCCAGCATTTT
TRBJ2-2 | 13 | TRBV27 | many | TRBD1 | CASSSGGPGELFF | TGTGCCAGCAGTTCAGGGGGTCCCGGGGAGCTGTTTTTT
TRBJ2-3 | 13 | TRBV7-4 | NA | NA | CAMSLVRGEGQYF | TGTGCCATGAGCTTGGTACGGGGCGAAGGGCAGTATTTT